Each of the 5 T cell receptor beta chains below was sequenced from the same sample in a study of Graves' ophthalmopathy and Graves' hyperthyroidism (dated by TCRdb to 2017 to 2018). This sample was sequenced with an Illumina HiSeq 2000. TCR beta CDR3 regions were amplified from RNA transcripts for repertoire sequencing. HTBI primers and the Qiagen OneStep RT-PCR kit were used in a first-round RT-PCR, which was followed by a second-round multiplex PCR, size selection and purification. Through fastp at Q25 and MiXCR, TCRdb rebuilt clones from the public reads, retaining in-frame beta chains. Every entry covers one CDR3 protein and lists the most common genes and DNA from its rows. This sample gives some 390,000 distinct CDR3 sequences in total; 15% to 20% of them show up just once. Jointly, the top ten make up roughly 1.6% of the sample. Sequenced: peripheral blood. Receptor source: a woman aged 18-29 years with Graves' ophthalmopathy. Donor details come from another sample of the same person, matched by shared clones.

This clonotype was counted a single time. The chain employs TRBV12-3 or TRBV12-4 and TRBJ1-1, with D perhaps TRBD1 (5 bases). CDR3 length equals 15 residues. The V and J ends lost 5 bases and 4 bases respectively, with 17 bases between them. As DNA, the CDR3 is TGTGCCAGCAGTGGGGTCTGGGGGGTGGGCACTGAAGCTTTCTTT. Translation: CASSGVWGVGTEAFF.

This clonotype was recorded many times. The rearrangement uses TRBV12-3 or TRBV12-4 and TRBJ2-2, with D unresolved. The CDR3 covers 15 residues. The V gene lost 4 bases and the J gene lost 2 bases, with 11 bases spanning the gap. The CDR3 sequence is CASSYKGSNTGELFF. The CDR3 DNA sequence: TGTGCCAGCAGTTATAAGGGAAGTAACACCGGGGAGCTGTTTTTT.

This clonotype was recorded many times. Compared with germline, one end of the junction differs, possibly owing to a read error. The chain uses TRBV28 and TRBJ1-3; a possible D gene is TRBD1 (6 bases). This CDR3 is 18 amino acids long. Germline assignment: CDR1 MDHEN and CDR2 SYDVKM. CDR3 loop: CASTPPPRGGFGGNTTYF. CDR3 nucleotide sequence: TGTGCCAGCACCCCACCGCCCCGGGGGGGCTTCGGTGGAAACACCACATATTTT.

There are many counts of this clonotype. This chain connects TRBV20-1 to TRBJ1-2; D gene unclear. In germline, CDR1 is DFQATT, CDR2 SNEGSKA (reference sequence). Trimming pared 0 bases from V and 5 bases from J, leaving 7 bases between. This CDR3 is built from 12 residues. The CDR3: CSARDVGYGYTF. CDR3 nucleotides: TGCAGTGCTAGAGATGTAGGGTATGGCTACACCTTC.

This clonotype showed up many times. The chain links TRBV28 to TRBJ1-2, with D hard to call. CDR1 and CDR2 (germline): MDHEN, SYDVKM. V was clipped by 6 bases and J by 0 bases, with 14 bases between them. The CDR3 length is 15 residues. CDR3: CASRYLTSSNYGYTF. CDR3 nucleotide sequence: TGTGCCAGCAGGTATTTGACCTCCTCTAACTATGGCTACACCTTC.